Listed below are T cell receptor beta chains from one sample, sequenced in a study of PD-L1 blockade in urothelial cancer. Sequencing was performed with immunoSEQ multiplex PCR; in TCRdb, only in-frame clones are kept and a portion is missing. The repertoire holds more than 45,000 clones, roughly 82% seen once, with 3.5% to 4.5% in the top ten. This sample comprised PBMCs, obtained around atezolizumab (anti-PD-L1) treatment. These TCRs come from a man aged 70 or older with urothelial cancer. The CDR3 runs from the conserved cysteine through the conserved F or W. Each record gives: V gene, D gene, clone size, J gene, CDR3 DNA, CDR3 protein. D genes are given only for firm matches. Part of the rows lack a size; the others show once, few, many or a class for expanded clones.

v_gene: TRBV4-1; d_gene: .; abundance: .; j_gene: TRBJ2-6; CDR3nt: TGCGCCAGCAGCCCAATAGTGTCTGGGGCCAACGTCCTGACTTTC; CDR3aa: CASSPIVSGANVLTF
v_gene: TRBV25-1; d_gene: .; abundance: .; j_gene: TRBJ2-5; CDR3nt: TGTGCCAGCAGTGATCAGGGAGAGACCCAGTACTTC; CDR3aa: CASSDQGETQYF
v_gene: TRBV5-1; d_gene: TRBD1; abundance: few; j_gene: TRBJ1-2; CDR3nt: TGCGCCAGCAGCAGGCCACAGGGGGGCTATGGCTACACCTTC; CDR3aa: CASSRPQGGYGYTF
v_gene: TRBV27; d_gene: .; abundance: .; j_gene: TRBJ1-2; CDR3nt: TGTGCCAGCAGACCTAGCGGGGTAAACTATGGCTACACCTTC; CDR3aa: CASRPSGVNYGYTF
v_gene: TRBV19; d_gene: TRBD2; abundance: .; j_gene: TRBJ2-1; CDR3nt: TGTGCCAGTAGTATACGGACTAGCGGGGTGGGGGGTGAGCAGTTCTTC; CDR3aa: CASSIRTSGVGGEQFF
v_gene: TRBV10-3; d_gene: .; abundance: few; j_gene: TRBJ1-2; CDR3nt: TGTGCCATCAGTGATCGGAGAGAACAACCCTATGGCTACACCTTC; CDR3aa: CAISDRREQPYGYTF
v_gene: TRBV5-4; d_gene: TRBD2; abundance: .; j_gene: TRBJ2-1; CDR3nt: TGTGCCAGCAGCCGTCCTAGCGGGAGCTACAATGAGCAGTTCTTC; CDR3aa: CASSRPSGSYNEQFF
v_gene: TRBV5-4; d_gene: .; abundance: .; j_gene: TRBJ2-3; CDR3nt: TGTGCCAGCAGGACTCGAACGGCAGATACGCAGTATTTT; CDR3aa: CASRTRTADTQYF
v_gene: TRBV4-2; d_gene: .; abundance: .; j_gene: TRBJ1-3; CDR3nt: TGTGCCAGCAGCCAAGACCTCCAAGGGGGCTCTGGAAACACCATATATTTT; CDR3aa: CASSQDLQGGSGNTIYF
v_gene: TRBV29-1; d_gene: .; abundance: .; j_gene: TRBJ2-1; CDR3nt: TGCAGCGTGACAGTTTACAATGAGCAGTTCTTC; CDR3aa: CSVTVYNEQFF
v_gene: TRBV6-1; d_gene: TRBD2; abundance: .; j_gene: TRBJ2-2; CDR3nt: TGTGCCAGCAGTGCCGGGACTAACCTTAGAGTGAACACCGGGGAGCTGTTTTTT; CDR3aa: CASSAGTNLRVNTGELFF
v_gene: TRBV9; d_gene: TRBD2; abundance: .; j_gene: TRBJ2-7; CDR3nt: TGTGCCAGCAGCGTAGGGGCTAGCGGGACCTACGAGCAGTACTTC; CDR3aa: CASSVGASGTYEQYF
v_gene: TRBV27; d_gene: TRBD1; abundance: .; j_gene: TRBJ1-2; CDR3nt: TGTGCCAGCAGTAAGACAGGGGGGGTCAACTATGGCTACACCTTC; CDR3aa: CASSKTGGVNYGYTF
v_gene: TRBV7-9; d_gene: .; abundance: .; j_gene: TRBJ2-3; CDR3nt: TGTGCCAGCAGCCTAGGTGAGGGAAAGTACACAGATACGCAGTATTTT; CDR3aa: CASSLGEGKYTDTQYF
v_gene: TRBV6-6; d_gene: TRBD1; abundance: once; j_gene: TRBJ2-3; CDR3nt: TGTGCCAGCAGTTCAGGGGACAGGGGGACAGATACGCAGTATTTT; CDR3aa: CASSSGDRGTDTQYF
v_gene: TRBV4-1; d_gene: .; abundance: .; j_gene: TRBJ1-2; CDR3nt: TGCGCCAGCAGCCAGAACAACCAGGGCTATGGCTACACCTTC; CDR3aa: CASSQNNQGYGYTF
v_gene: TRBV5-1; d_gene: TRBD1; abundance: .; j_gene: TRBJ1-1; CDR3nt: TGCGCCAGCAGCCAGGGGACAGGGGGCACTGAAGCTTTCTTT; CDR3aa: CASSQGTGGTEAFF
v_gene: TRBV6-6; d_gene: TRBD2; abundance: .; j_gene: TRBJ2-3; CDR3nt: TGTGCCAGCAGCCCCACGGGTAGCGGGAGTACAGATACGCAGTATTTT; CDR3aa: CASSPTGSGSTDTQYF
v_gene: TRBV7-2; d_gene: .; abundance: .; j_gene: TRBJ2-7; CDR3nt: TGTGCCAGCAGCTTATCAGCGGGCATCGGGTACGAGCAGTACTTC; CDR3aa: CASSLSAGIGYEQYF
v_gene: TRBV27; d_gene: .; abundance: .; j_gene: TRBJ2-3; CDR3nt: TGTGCCAGCAGTTATTCAGCGAGAGATACGCAGTATTTT; CDR3aa: CASSYSARDTQYF
v_gene: TRBV7-9; d_gene: .; abundance: .; j_gene: TRBJ1-2; CDR3nt: TGTGCCAGCACCCCAGGTTCCAGCTACACCTTC; CDR3aa: CASTPGSSYTF
v_gene: TRBV30; d_gene: .; abundance: .; j_gene: TRBJ1-3; CDR3nt: TGTGCCTGGAGCTTAACAGGATTCTCTGGAAACACCATATATTTT; CDR3aa: CAWSLTGFSGNTIYF
v_gene: TRBV30; d_gene: TRBD1; abundance: .; j_gene: TRBJ2-7; CDR3nt: TGTGCCTGGACTCCCGGGACAGAGATCTACGAGCAGTACTTC; CDR3aa: CAWTPGTEIYEQYF
v_gene: TRBV6-1; d_gene: .; abundance: .; j_gene: TRBJ1-5; CDR3nt: TGTGCCAGCAGTATACAGGGTCGCGATCAGCCCCAGCATTTT; CDR3aa: CASSIQGRDQPQHF
v_gene: TRBV15; d_gene: .; abundance: .; j_gene: TRBJ1-5; CDR3nt: TGTGCCACCAGCAGAGACCAACAGACCCAGCATTTT; CDR3aa: CATSRDQQTQHF
v_gene: TRBV29-1; d_gene: TRBD2; abundance: once; j_gene: TRBJ2-3; CDR3nt: TGCAGCGTGGACACTAGCGGGAGTACAGATACGCAGTATTTT; CDR3aa: CSVDTSGSTDTQYF
v_gene: TRBV27; d_gene: TRBD1; abundance: .; j_gene: TRBJ2-1; CDR3nt: TGTGCCAGCAGCCCCTATCCGGGACAGGGGCCCCAGGAGCAGTTCTTC; CDR3aa: CASSPYPGQGPQEQFF
v_gene: TRBV30; d_gene: TRBD2; abundance: .; j_gene: TRBJ2-3; CDR3nt: TGTGCCTGGAGGAGCGGGAGGGCCGGCGATACGCAGTATTTT; CDR3aa: CAWRSGRAGDTQYF
v_gene: TRBV5-5; d_gene: TRBD1; abundance: .; j_gene: TRBJ1-5; CDR3nt: TGTGCCAGCAGTAGGGACAGGGGGGGTGCACATCAGCCCCAGCATTTT; CDR3aa: CASSRDRGGAHQPQHF
v_gene: TRBV7-9; d_gene: TRBD2; abundance: .; j_gene: TRBJ2-3; CDR3nt: TGTGCCAGCAGCTTTTCTACGGGAGGGTTAGATACGCAGTATTTT; CDR3aa: CASSFSTGGLDTQYF
v_gene: TRBV2; d_gene: TRBD2; abundance: .; j_gene: TRBJ2-3; CDR3nt: TGTGCCAGCATTGGACTAGTTATGTCAGATACGCAGTATTTT; CDR3aa: CASIGLVMSDTQYF
v_gene: TRBV4-1; d_gene: .; abundance: .; j_gene: TRBJ2-1; CDR3nt: TGCGCCAGCAGCCAAGATCGAGGGAGTGAGCAGTTCTTC; CDR3aa: CASSQDRGSEQFF
v_gene: TRBV6-1; d_gene: .; abundance: few; j_gene: TRBJ1-4; CDR3nt: TGTGCCAGCAGTGAATGGACAAGAAGGGAAAAACTGTTTTTT; CDR3aa: CASSEWTRREKLFF
v_gene: TRBV5-6; d_gene: TRBD2; abundance: few; j_gene: TRBJ2-1; CDR3nt: TGTGCCAGCAGCTCGCTAGCGGGTGGGCTAAATGAGCAGTTCTTC; CDR3aa: CASSSLAGGLNEQFF
v_gene: TRBV2; d_gene: .; abundance: once; j_gene: TRBJ1-2; CDR3nt: TGTGCCAGCAGTGATCGGGATCTCAATGACTATGGCTACACCTTC; CDR3aa: CASSDRDLNDYGYTF
v_gene: TRBV10-3; d_gene: .; abundance: once; j_gene: TRBJ1-5; CDR3nt: TGTGCCATCAGTGAGTCAGGAGGGGATAGCAATCAGCCCCAGCATTTT; CDR3aa: CAISESGGDSNQPQHF
v_gene: TRBV4-2; d_gene: TRBD1; abundance: few; j_gene: TRBJ1-2; CDR3nt: TGTGCCAGCACGGGGATAGGACAGGGGGCCGGCGGCTACACCTTC; CDR3aa: CASTGIGQGAGGYTF
v_gene: TRBV6-6; d_gene: TRBD2; abundance: .; j_gene: TRBJ2-7; CDR3nt: TGTGCCAGCAGTCAACGACTAGCGGGGCTCTACGAGCAGTACTTC; CDR3aa: CASSQRLAGLYEQYF
v_gene: TRBV30; d_gene: TRBD1; abundance: once; j_gene: TRBJ2-5; CDR3nt: TGTGCCTGGAGAGACAGGGGGCGGGAGACCCAGTACTTC; CDR3aa: CAWRDRGRETQYF
v_gene: TRBV2; d_gene: .; abundance: .; j_gene: TRBJ1-2; CDR3nt: TGTGCCAGCTCCCCCGATTTGGGAGTAGCTACCTCTTATGGCTACACCTTC; CDR3aa: CASSPDLGVATSYGYTF
v_gene: TRBV5-6; d_gene: TRBD2; abundance: medium-sized; j_gene: TRBJ2-7; CDR3nt: TGTGCCAGCAGCGCGGGAGGGGGAAACGAGCAGTACTTC; CDR3aa: CASSAGGGNEQYF
v_gene: TRBV30; d_gene: .; abundance: .; j_gene: TRBJ1-1; CDR3nt: TGTGCCTGGAGCGGACAGACCACTGAAGCTTTCTTT; CDR3aa: CAWSGQTTEAFF
v_gene: TRBV7-8; d_gene: .; abundance: .; j_gene: TRBJ2-3; CDR3nt: TGTGCCAGCAGCTTAGCGCGGACTGGCACAGATACGCAGTATTTT; CDR3aa: CASSLARTGTDTQYF
v_gene: TRBV15; d_gene: TRBD1; abundance: .; j_gene: TRBJ2-5; CDR3nt: TGTGCCACCAGCAGAGATTCCCCAGACAGGGGGGAGACCCAGTACTTC; CDR3aa: CATSRDSPDRGETQYF
v_gene: TRBV5-1; d_gene: TRBD2; abundance: .; j_gene: TRBJ2-7; CDR3nt: TGCGCCAGCAGCCCGGGGGGGGCGGAGTCGACCTACGAGCAGTACTTC; CDR3aa: CASSPGGAESTYEQYF
v_gene: TRBV5-1; d_gene: TRBD2; abundance: .; j_gene: TRBJ2-3; CDR3nt: TGCGCCAGCAGCTTTACTAGCGAGAGGGGAACAGATACGCAGTATTTT; CDR3aa: CASSFTSERGTDTQYF
v_gene: TRBV5-6; d_gene: TRBD2; abundance: .; j_gene: TRBJ2-3; CDR3nt: TGTGCCAGCAGCTACGGGACTAGCGGGAGGGCCCTGGGGCAGTATTTT; CDR3aa: CASSYGTSGRALGQYF
v_gene: TRBV5-1; d_gene: .; abundance: .; j_gene: TRBJ1-2; CDR3nt: TGCGCCAGCAGCCCGGGAGGCGGGGGAGGCCCTGGCTACACCTTC; CDR3aa: CASSPGGGGGPGYTF
v_gene: TRBV28; d_gene: .; abundance: .; j_gene: TRBJ1-3; CDR3nt: TGTGCCAGCAGTTTCACGTCAGCTGGAAACACCATATATTTT; CDR3aa: CASSFTSAGNTIYF
v_gene: TRBV5-6; d_gene: .; abundance: once; j_gene: TRBJ1-2; CDR3nt: TGTGCCAGCAGCTTGATCAGGGGCTATGGCTACACCTTC; CDR3aa: CASSLIRGYGYTF
v_gene: TRBV28; d_gene: .; abundance: once; j_gene: TRBJ1-2; CDR3nt: TGTGCCAGCAGCACAGGGAACTATGGCTACACCTTC; CDR3aa: CASSTGNYGYTF
v_gene: TRBV6-5; d_gene: .; abundance: .; j_gene: TRBJ2-3; CDR3nt: TGTGCCAGCACAAACGCCGGGACACCTGGGGAGACGCAGTATTTT; CDR3aa: CASTNAGTPGETQYF
v_gene: TRBV27; d_gene: TRBD2; abundance: .; j_gene: TRBJ2-7; CDR3nt: TGTGCCAGCAGTGCCCAGCGGGAGGGCCACAACGAGCAGTACTTC; CDR3aa: CASSAQREGHNEQYF
v_gene: TRBV19; d_gene: .; abundance: .; j_gene: TRBJ1-5; CDR3nt: TGTGCCAGTAGTATGGGGGGGCAGCCCCAGCATTTT; CDR3aa: CASSMGGQPQHF
v_gene: TRBV7-9; d_gene: TRBD1; abundance: .; j_gene: TRBJ1-2; CDR3nt: TGTGCCAGCAGCTCACAGGGGTATGGCTACACCTTC; CDR3aa: CASSSQGYGYTF
v_gene: TRBV6-1; d_gene: .; abundance: .; j_gene: TRBJ1-2; CDR3nt: TGTGCCAGCAGTCAAGACGGCTATGGCTACACCTTC; CDR3aa: CASSQDGYGYTF
v_gene: TRBV29-1; d_gene: .; abundance: .; j_gene: TRBJ2-5; CDR3nt: TGCAGCGTAGAGAGGCAAGAGACCCAGTACTTC; CDR3aa: CSVERQETQYF
v_gene: TRBV25-1; d_gene: .; abundance: .; j_gene: TRBJ2-3; CDR3nt: TGTGCCAGCAGTGGTAGCAGTAGCACAGATACGCAGTATTTT; CDR3aa: CASSGSSSTDTQYF
v_gene: TRBV9; d_gene: .; abundance: .; j_gene: TRBJ2-3; CDR3nt: TGTGCCAGCAGCGCTGCTCCAGGGTTGAGAGATACGCAGTATTTT; CDR3aa: CASSAAPGLRDTQYF